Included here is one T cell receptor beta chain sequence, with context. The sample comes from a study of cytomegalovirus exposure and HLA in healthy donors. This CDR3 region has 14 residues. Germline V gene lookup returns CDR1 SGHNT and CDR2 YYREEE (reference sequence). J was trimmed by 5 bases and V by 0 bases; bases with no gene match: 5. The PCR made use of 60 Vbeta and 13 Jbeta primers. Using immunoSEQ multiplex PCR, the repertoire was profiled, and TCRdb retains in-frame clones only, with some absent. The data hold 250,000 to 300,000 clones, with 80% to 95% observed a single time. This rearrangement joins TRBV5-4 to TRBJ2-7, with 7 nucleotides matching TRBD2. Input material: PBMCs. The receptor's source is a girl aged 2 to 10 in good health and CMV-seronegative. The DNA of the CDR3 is TGTGCCAGCAGCTTGGGGACTAGTTCAGACGAGCAGTACTTC. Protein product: CASSLGTSSDEQYF.